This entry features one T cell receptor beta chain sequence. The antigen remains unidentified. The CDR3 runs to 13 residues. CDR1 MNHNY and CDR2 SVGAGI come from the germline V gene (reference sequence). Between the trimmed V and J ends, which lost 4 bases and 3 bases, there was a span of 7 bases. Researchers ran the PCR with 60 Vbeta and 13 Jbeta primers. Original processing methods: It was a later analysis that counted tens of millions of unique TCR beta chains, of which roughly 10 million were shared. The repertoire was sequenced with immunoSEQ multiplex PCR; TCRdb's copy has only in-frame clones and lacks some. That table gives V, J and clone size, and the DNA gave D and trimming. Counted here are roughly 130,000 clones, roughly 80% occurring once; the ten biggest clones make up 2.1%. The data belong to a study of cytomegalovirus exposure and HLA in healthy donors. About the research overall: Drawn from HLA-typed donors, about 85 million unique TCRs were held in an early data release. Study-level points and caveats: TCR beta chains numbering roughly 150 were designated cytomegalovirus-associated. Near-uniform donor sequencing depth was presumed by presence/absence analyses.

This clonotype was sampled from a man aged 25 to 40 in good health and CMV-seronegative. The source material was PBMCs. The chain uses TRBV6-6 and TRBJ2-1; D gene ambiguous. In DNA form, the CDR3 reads TGTGCCAGCAGTTCCTCCGGCTACAATGAGCAGTTCTTC. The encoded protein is CASSSSGYNEQFF.